Ten or more counts support the clone carrying this TCR beta chain. Its antigen is not identified. In the original processing: What underpinned the distant-metastasis classifier for papillary thyroid cancer was the set of CDR3 differences across clinicopathological groups. TCRdb re-analyzed the PCR reads using MiXCR. The V and J calls were determined by TCRdb, not by the authors. The data contain under 35,000 clones, about a sixth of them singletons. This CDR3 spans 14 amino acids. Looked up from germline, CDR1 is SGHRS and CDR2 is YFSETQ. The ends lost 4 bases at V and 6 bases at J; junction bases unmatched: 5. Before thyroid surgery, none of the patients had received any treatment. These data are taken from a study of metastatic and nonmetastatic thyroid tumors. Turning to the study itself: It was across blood and tumor or nodule tissue from malignant and benign thyroid patients that repertoires were compared.

Study-wide results and caveats: According to reports, the diversity of TCR beta was significantly higher in malignant thyroid tumors than in benign nodules, and this held in both blood and tumor samples.

Sequencing input: blood. This TCR was sampled from a female donor with papillary thyroid cancer or a benign thyroid nodule (not recorded which). Some clones in this sample may be carry-over from other donors' samples. The chain is built from TRBV5-1 and TRBJ1-2; 11 bases align to TRBD1. The CDR3 loop reads CASSLGQGADGYTF. In DNA, the CDR3 is TGCGCCAGCAGCCTCGGACAGGGGGCTGATGGCTACACCTTC.